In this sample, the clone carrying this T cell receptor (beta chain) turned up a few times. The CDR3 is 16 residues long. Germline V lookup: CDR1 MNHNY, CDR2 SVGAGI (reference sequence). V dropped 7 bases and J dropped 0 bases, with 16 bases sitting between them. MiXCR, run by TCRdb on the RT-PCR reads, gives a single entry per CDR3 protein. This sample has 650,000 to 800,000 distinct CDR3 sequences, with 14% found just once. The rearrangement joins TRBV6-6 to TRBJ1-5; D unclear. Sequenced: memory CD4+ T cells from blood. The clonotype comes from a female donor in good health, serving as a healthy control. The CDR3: CASTRGRDFSNQPQHF. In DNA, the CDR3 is TGTGCCAGCACGCGCGGGAGGGATTTTAGCAATCAGCCCCAGCATTTT.